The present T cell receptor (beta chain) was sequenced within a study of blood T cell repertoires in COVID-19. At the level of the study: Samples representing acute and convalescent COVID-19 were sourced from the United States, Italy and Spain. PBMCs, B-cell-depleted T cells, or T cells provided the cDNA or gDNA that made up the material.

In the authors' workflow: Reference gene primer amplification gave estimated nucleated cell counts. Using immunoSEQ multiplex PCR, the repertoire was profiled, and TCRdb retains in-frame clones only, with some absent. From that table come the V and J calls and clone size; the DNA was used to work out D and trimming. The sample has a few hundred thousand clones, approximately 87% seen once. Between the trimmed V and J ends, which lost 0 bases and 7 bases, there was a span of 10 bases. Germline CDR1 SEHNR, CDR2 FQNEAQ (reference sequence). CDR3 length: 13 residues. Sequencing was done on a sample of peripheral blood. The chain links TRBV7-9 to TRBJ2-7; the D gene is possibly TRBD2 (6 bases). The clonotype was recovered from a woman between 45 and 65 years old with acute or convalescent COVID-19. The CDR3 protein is CASSLAAGFEQYF. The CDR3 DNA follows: TGTGCCAGCAGCTTAGCCGCGGGGTTTGAGCAGTACTTC.